This T cell receptor (beta chain) originates from a study of spatial heterogeneity in lung cancer. For the study at large: Available PBMC from follow-up, collected a median of around two years after resection, underwent sequencing. Notes on the study in general: Blood contained ubiquitous expanded tumor TCRs more at resection than at follow-up.

TCRdb reprocessed the 5' RACE reads via MiXCR and lists one record per CDR3 protein. Seen here are about 70,000 distinct CDR3 sequences, approximately 8.9% observed once, and the top ten hold approximately 2%. Time point noted: blood at routine non-recurrence follow-up after resection. In each case, whole RNA from tumor, nontumor lung or frozen PBMC was sequenced unsorted. This clonotype was observed once. Its antigen remains unidentified. Germline V gene lookup returns CDR1 SEHNR and CDR2 FQNEAQ (reference sequence). J gave up 5 bases and V 5 bases, and 8 bases lay outside the gene matches. CDR3 size: 14 residues.

The sequenced sample was PBMCs, obtained at follow-up. This TCR was recovered from a female donor with early-stage non-small cell lung cancer. This chain joins TRBV7-9 and TRBJ2-7; 8 nucleotides match TRBD2. The CDR3 DNA sequence: TGTGCCAGCAGCGTGGGACTAGGCGCCAACGAGCAGTACTTC. Residues: CASSVGLGANEQYF.